This TCR beta chain was found in a study of spatial heterogeneity in lung cancer. Study-level background: The donors comprised 70 to 85 untreated early-stage non-small cell lung cancer patients. Follow-up PBMC specimens underwent sequencing when available; their median timing was approximately 26 months after resection.

The study's findings and limits: More often at tumor resection than at routine follow-up, ubiquitous expanded tumor TCRs were detected in the blood.

J lost 3 bases, V lost 6 bases, and 11 bases had no gene match. This CDR3 has 16 residues. Germline lookup yields CDR1 MNHEY and CDR2 SMNVEV (reference sequence). To note about this clonotype: The antigen is unknown.

The time point was: blood at routine non-recurrence follow-up after resection. Frozen PBMC, nontumor lung or tumor provided whole RNA, which was sequenced unsorted. MiXCR, run by TCRdb on the 5' RACE reads, gives a single entry per CDR3 protein. The top ten clones hold around 1.9% of a sample with approximately 70,000 distinct CDR3 sequences, 8% to 9.5% of them seen once. This TCR was recovered from a female donor with early-stage non-small cell lung cancer. This material consisted of PBMCs, taken at follow-up. The J gene is TRBJ1-5, the V gene TRBV27; the match to TRBD1 covers 7 bases. The CDR3 sequence is CASRPRQGSPNQPQHF. DNA for the CDR3: TGTGCCAGCAGACCAAGACAGGGCTCTCCCAATCAGCCCCAGCATTTT.